This is a list of T cell receptor beta chains from one sample in a study of OX40 agonist ivuxolimab in advanced cancers. This table comes from immunoSEQ multiplex PCR, and its TCRdb copy is limited to in-frame clones, with some not included. The sample has about 60,000 clones; about 86% are singletons. The source was CD4+ or CD8+ T cells sorted from blood, collected in a trial of the OX40 agonist ivuxolimab. These receptors all come from an adult with an advanced solid tumor such as melanoma, head and neck, liver or kidney cancer. Each CDR3 is given with its conserved first and last residue. The D gene is left open where the match is weak. Clone size is given for some rows only: seen once, a few or many times, or a class if the clone is expanded.

size: .
V: TRBV28
D: .
length: 16
J: TRBJ2-7
DNA: TGTGCCAGCAGTCCGCCCTCGGGGGATTTCTCTCACGAGCAGTACTTC
CDR3: CASSPPSGDFSHEQYF

size: .
V: TRBV2
D: .
length: 15
J: TRBJ1-3
DNA: TGTGCCAGCAGTGACAGGGGCCTCTCTGGAAACACCATATATTTT
CDR3: CASSDRGLSGNTIYF

size: .
V: TRBV30
D: .
length: 14
J: TRBJ1-3
DNA: TGTGCCTGGAGTTTGGGGGGGGCTGGAAACACCATATATTTT
CDR3: CAWSLGGAGNTIYF

size: .
V: TRBV28
D: .
length: 12
J: TRBJ2-5
DNA: TGTGCCAGCAGTTCCCGGGGCCGCACCCAGTACTTC
CDR3: CASSSRGRTQYF

size: .
V: TRBV7-6
D: .
length: 13
J: TRBJ2-7
DNA: TGTGCCAGCAGCATTCGACAGGACTACGAGCAGTACTTC
CDR3: CASSIRQDYEQYF

size: .
V: TRBV30
D: .
length: 18
J: TRBJ1-5
DNA: TGTGCCTGGAGTTTAAGGGGGTCCGCGGGTGTTAGCAATCAGCCCCAGCATTTT
CDR3: CAWSLRGSAGVSNQPQHF

size: .
V: TRBV29-1
D: .
length: 14
J: TRBJ1-2
DNA: TGCAGCGTTAGCACATCCAGGGATCGCTATGGCTACACCTTC
CDR3: CSVSTSRDRYGYTF

size: .
V: TRBV28
D: TRBD1
length: 14
J: TRBJ1-2
DNA: TGTGCCAGCAGGGTTGGACAGGGGAACTATGGCTACACCTTC
CDR3: CASRVGQGNYGYTF

size: .
V: TRBV6-6
D: .
length: 16
J: TRBJ1-5
DNA: TGTGCCAGCAGTTACACCGGACATTCGGGCAATCAGCCCCAGCATTTT
CDR3: CASSYTGHSGNQPQHF

size: once
V: TRBV6-1
D: .
length: 13
J: TRBJ2-7
DNA: TGTGCCAGCAGTACGACAGGCCCTTACGAGCAGTACTTC
CDR3: CASSTTGPYEQYF

size: .
V: TRBV19
D: TRBD1
length: 16
J: TRBJ2-2
DNA: TGTGCCAGTAGCACCGGGACAGGGGGATTTGTCGGGGAGCTGTTTTTT
CDR3: CASSTGTGGFVGELFF

size: .
V: TRBV9
D: TRBD2
length: 16
J: TRBJ2-2
DNA: TGTGCCAGCAGGCCGGGAGCGGGAGGTCGTACCGGGGAGCTGTTTTTT
CDR3: CASRPGAGGRTGELFF

size: .
V: TRBV7-3
D: .
length: 17
J: TRBJ2-1
DNA: TGTGCCAGCAGCCCTCTTGCCGGGCCCAGCTCCTACAATGAGCAGTTCTTC
CDR3: CASSPLAGPSSYNEQFF

size: .
V: TRBV4-3
D: TRBD1
length: 20
J: TRBJ2-6
DNA: TGCGCCAGCAGCCAAGACGGGGGTGGACAGGGGTTCTCTGGGGCCAACGTCCTGACTTTC
CDR3: CASSQDGGGQGFSGANVLTF

size: .
V: TRBV5-4
D: .
length: 14
J: TRBJ2-7
DNA: TGTGCCAGCAGCCCCGGGACTTCCGCTGGGGAGCAGTACTTC
CDR3: CASSPGTSAGEQYF

size: .
V: TRBV5-1
D: TRBD2
length: 18
J: TRBJ2-2
DNA: TGCGCCAGCAGCTTGATTGGGACTAGCGGGAGGAACGCCGGGGAGCTGTTTTTT
CDR3: CASSLIGTSGRNAGELFF

size: .
V: TRBV5-5
D: TRBD2
length: 16
J: TRBJ2-5
DNA: TGTGCCAGCAGCTTGGGCCTCGGGACTAGCCAAGAGACCCAGTACTTC
CDR3: CASSLGLGTSQETQYF

size: .
V: TRBV6-4
D: TRBD2
length: 15
J: TRBJ2-1
DNA: TGTGCCAGCAGCAGGACTAGCGGGAGCCGAGATGAGCAGTTCTTC
CDR3: CASSRTSGSRDEQFF

size: .
V: TRBV2
D: .
length: 15
J: TRBJ1-1
DNA: TGTGCCAGCAGTGAAATGGGACCGCAGAACACTGAAGCTTTCTTT
CDR3: CASSEMGPQNTEAFF

size: .
V: TRBV7-9
D: TRBD2
length: 18
J: TRBJ2-1
DNA: TGTGCCAGCAGCTTACCCGGGACTAGCGGGAGACGGGGCAATGAGCAGTTCTTC
CDR3: CASSLPGTSGRRGNEQFF

size: .
V: TRBV5-5
D: TRBD1
length: 16
J: TRBJ1-1
DNA: TGTGCCAGCAGTTATGACAGGGGGCTTTTGAACACTGAAGCTTTCTTT
CDR3: CASSYDRGLLNTEAFF

size: .
V: TRBV28
D: .
length: 16
J: TRBJ2-1
DNA: TGTGCCAGCAGTTTATGGGGGGCAGGGTGGTACAATGAGCAGTTCTTC
CDR3: CASSLWGAGWYNEQFF

size: .
V: TRBV7-8
D: TRBD2
length: 18
J: TRBJ2-2
DNA: TGTGCCAGCAGCTTAGTTTCGGCTAGCGGAGGGAACACCGGGGAGCTGTTTTTT
CDR3: CASSLVSASGGNTGELFF

size: once
V: TRBV18
D: TRBD1
length: 15
J: TRBJ2-3
DNA: TGTGCCAGCTCCCCGGGACAGGGGGTAGCAGATACGCAGTATTTT
CDR3: CASSPGQGVADTQYF

size: .
V: TRBV5-1
D: .
length: 16
J: TRBJ1-1
DNA: TGCGCCAGCAGCCCCGGACAGCTGAGAGAGAACACTGAAGCTTTCTTT
CDR3: CASSPGQLRENTEAFF

size: .
V: TRBV7-6
D: .
length: 14
J: TRBJ2-7
DNA: TGTGCCAGCAGCTTAGCAGGTGGCAACTACGAGCAGTACTTC
CDR3: CASSLAGGNYEQYF